Reported below is one T cell receptor beta chain. The antigen remains unidentified. This entry is derived from a study of T cell responses to AZD1222 COVID-19 vaccine. Findings and limits, study-wide: Clonal diversity was possibly underestimated, and white British individuals and females predominated among donors. Sampled repertoires all dated from after the peak T cell response.

Some clones are missing from TCRdb's copy, which holds only in-frame ones; the method was immunoSEQ multiplex PCR. Of 85,000 to 90,000 clones listed, roughly 89% are singletons. Unmatched junction bases numbered 4, after V lost 6 bases and J lost 6 bases. The CDR3 has 15 amino acids. Germline CDR1 MDHEN, CDR2 SYDVKM. This sequence originates from an adult in good health. The specimen was peripheral blood, collected on day 0 of MenACWY control vaccination. The chain uses TRBV28 and TRBJ2-1; 14 bases agree with TRBD2. The CDR3 bases are TGTGCCAGCAGAATCGGACTAGCGGGAGGCAATGAGCAGTTCTTC. Protein product: CASRIGLAGGNEQFF.